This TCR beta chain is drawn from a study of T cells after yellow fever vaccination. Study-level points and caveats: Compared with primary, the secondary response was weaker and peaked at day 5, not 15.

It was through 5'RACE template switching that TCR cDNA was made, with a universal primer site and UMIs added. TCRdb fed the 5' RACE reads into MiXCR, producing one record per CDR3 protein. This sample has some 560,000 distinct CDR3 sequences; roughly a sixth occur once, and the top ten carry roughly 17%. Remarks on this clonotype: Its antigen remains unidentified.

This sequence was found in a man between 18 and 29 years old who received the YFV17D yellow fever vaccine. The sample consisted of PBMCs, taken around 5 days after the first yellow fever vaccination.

CDR3 bases: TGTGCCACCACGGACTTCCAAGAGACCCAGTACTTC. Translating it yields CATTDFQETQYF. The J gene is TRBJ2-5, the V gene TRBV19, with D tentatively TRBD2 (5 bases). Trimming cost V 10 bases and J 1 base, with 10 bases left between them. Germline values: CDR1 LNHDA, CDR2 SQIVND (reference sequence). This CDR3 is built from 12 residues.